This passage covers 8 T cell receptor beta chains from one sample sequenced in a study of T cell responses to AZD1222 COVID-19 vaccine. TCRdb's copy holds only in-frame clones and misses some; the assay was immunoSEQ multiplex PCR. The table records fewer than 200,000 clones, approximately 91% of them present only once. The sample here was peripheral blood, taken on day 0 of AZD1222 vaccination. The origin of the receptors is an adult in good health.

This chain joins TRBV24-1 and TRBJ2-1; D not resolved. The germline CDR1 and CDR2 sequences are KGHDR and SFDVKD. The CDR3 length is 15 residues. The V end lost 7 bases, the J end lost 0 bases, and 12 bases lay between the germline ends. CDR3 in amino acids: CATSDPSSSYNEQFF. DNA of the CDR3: TGTGCCACCAGCGACCCCTCGAGCTCCTACAATGAGCAGTTCTTC.

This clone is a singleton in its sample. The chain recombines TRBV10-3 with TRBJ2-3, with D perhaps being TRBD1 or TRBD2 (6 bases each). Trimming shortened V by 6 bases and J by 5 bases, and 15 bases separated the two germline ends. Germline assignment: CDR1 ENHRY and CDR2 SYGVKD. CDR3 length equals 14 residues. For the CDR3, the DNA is TGTGCCATCAGCGGGGGACACTCGGGAGATACGCAGTATTTT. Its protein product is CAISGGHSGDTQYF.

CDR3 residues: CASRIRDKGNTEAFF. In nucleotides, the CDR3 is TGTGCCAGCAGGATCCGGGACAAGGGGAACACTGAAGCTTTCTTT. The chain has TRBV27 and TRBJ1-1; D is possibly TRBD1 (6 bases). CDR1 is MNHEY, CDR2 SMNVEV, per germline (reference sequence). The CDR3 runs to 15 residues. The V and J ends lost 6 bases and 1 base respectively, with 15 bases between them.

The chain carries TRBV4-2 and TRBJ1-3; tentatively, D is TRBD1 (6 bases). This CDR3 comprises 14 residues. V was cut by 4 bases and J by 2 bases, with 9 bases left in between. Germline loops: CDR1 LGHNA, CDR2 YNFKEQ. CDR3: CASSLTGTGNTIYF. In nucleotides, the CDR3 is TGTGCCAGCAGCCTAACAGGGACTGGAAACACCATATATTTT.

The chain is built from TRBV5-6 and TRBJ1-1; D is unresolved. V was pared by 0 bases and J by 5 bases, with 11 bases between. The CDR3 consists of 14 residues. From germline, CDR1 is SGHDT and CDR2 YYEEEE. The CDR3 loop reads CASSLEGFGTEAFF. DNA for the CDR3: TGTGCCAGCAGCTTGGAAGGGTTCGGGACTGAAGCTTTCTTT.

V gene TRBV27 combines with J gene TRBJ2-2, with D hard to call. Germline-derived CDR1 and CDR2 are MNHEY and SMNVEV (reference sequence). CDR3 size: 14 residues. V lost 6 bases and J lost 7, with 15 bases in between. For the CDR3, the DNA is TGTGCCAGCAGCCCCCGCACGGGCGTCGGGGAGCTGTTTTTT. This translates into CASSPRTGVGELFF.

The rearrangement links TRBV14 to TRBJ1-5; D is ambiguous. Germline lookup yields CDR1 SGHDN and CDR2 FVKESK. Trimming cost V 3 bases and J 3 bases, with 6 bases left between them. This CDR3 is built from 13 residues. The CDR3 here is CASSHRSNQPQHF. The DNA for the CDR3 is TGTGCCAGCAGCCACAGGTCCAATCAGCCCCAGCATTTT.

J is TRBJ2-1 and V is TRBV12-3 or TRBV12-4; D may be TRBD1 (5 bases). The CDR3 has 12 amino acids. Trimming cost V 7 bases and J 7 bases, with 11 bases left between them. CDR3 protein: CASNIRVNEQFF. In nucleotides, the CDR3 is TGTGCCAGCAACATCAGGGTGAATGAGCAGTTCTTC.